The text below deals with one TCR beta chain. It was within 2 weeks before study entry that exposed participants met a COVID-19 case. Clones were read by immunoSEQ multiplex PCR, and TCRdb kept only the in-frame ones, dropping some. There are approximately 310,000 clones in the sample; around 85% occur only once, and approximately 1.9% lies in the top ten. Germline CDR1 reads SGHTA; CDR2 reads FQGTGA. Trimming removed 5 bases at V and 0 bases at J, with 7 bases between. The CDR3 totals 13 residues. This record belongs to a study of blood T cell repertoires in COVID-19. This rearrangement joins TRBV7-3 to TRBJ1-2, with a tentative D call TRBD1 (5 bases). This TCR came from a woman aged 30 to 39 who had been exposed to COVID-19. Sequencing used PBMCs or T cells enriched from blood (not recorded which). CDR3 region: CASSQGSNYGYTF. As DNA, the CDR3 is TGTGCCAGCAGCCAGGGTTCTAACTATGGCTACACCTTC.